The clone carrying this T cell receptor (beta chain) was observed a handful of times. Authors' methods: Clonotypes per individual ranged from about 85,000 to nearly 500,000. TCRdb processed the 5' RACE reads anew with MiXCR; each CDR3 protein has one entry. The V and J calls here are based on TCRdb, not the publication. The repertoire holds fewer than 450,000 distinct CDR3 sequences, with more than 25% as singletons. The germline CDR1 and CDR2 sequences are SQVTM and ANQGSEA. The CDR3 runs 14 residues. With V trimmed by 3 bases and J by 0 bases, 3 bases remained unmatched. The data stem from a study of identical twins' blood T cells.

The sample was PBMCs. The chain uses TRBV29-1 and TRBJ1-1; TRBD1 matches at 8 bases. The sequence derives from a woman between 18 and 49 years old in good health. CDR3 nucleotides: TGCAGCGTTGACCTGGACAGGGTGAACACTGAAGCTTTCTTT. The encoded protein is CSVDLDRVNTEAFF.